A selection of T cell receptor beta chains follows, all from one sample in a study of cytomegalovirus exposure and HLA in healthy donors. The repertoire was sequenced with immunoSEQ multiplex PCR; TCRdb's copy has only in-frame clones and lacks some. The sample gives about 180,000 clones, around three quarters of which show up once; 4.5% to 6% is in the top ten. The sequenced sample consisted of PBMCs. The receptor source for this set is a man aged 35 to 55 in good health and CMV-seronegative. The CDR3 runs from the conserved cysteine through the conserved F or W. The order of the fields is J gene, clone size, D gene, V gene, CDR3 DNA, CDR3 protein. A D gene is named only where the DNA matches it firmly. Where a row states a size, it is once, few, many or the class of an expanded clone; other rows omit it.

TRBJ1-5	-	TRBD1	TRBV4-2	TGTGCCAGCAGCCAAACGCCCCCTCGACAGGGGAGCCAGCCCCAGCATTTT	CASSQTPPRQGSQPQHF
TRBJ2-1	-	-	TRBV20-1	TGCAGTGCGCAGGGGAACAATGAGCAGTTCTTC	CSAQGNNEQFF
TRBJ2-7	-	-	TRBV28	TGTGCCAGCAGTTTATCCGGGTTCGGCGAGCAGTACTTC	CASSLSGFGEQYF
TRBJ1-2	-	-	TRBV6-5	TGTGCCAGCACCAGGACGGGGGAGAACGGCTACACCTTC	CASTRTGENGYTF
TRBJ1-1	-	-	TRBV5-1	TGCGCCAGCAGCTTGGCCCCCCAGGGTGAGACTGAAGCTTTCTTT	CASSLAPQGETEAFF
TRBJ2-2	-	-	TRBV5-4	TGTGCCAGCAGTCGGGACTCCATACTCACCGGGGAGCTGTTTTTT	CASSRDSILTGELFF
TRBJ2-7	-	-	TRBV27	TGTGCCAGCAGGGACACTTCCCACTACGAGCAGTACTTC	CASRDTSHYEQYF
TRBJ2-3	-	-	TRBV27	TGTGCCAGCAGTTCCTCGGATACGCAGTATTTT	CASSSSDTQYF
TRBJ1-1	-	-	TRBV4-3	TGCGCCAGCAGCCAAGACGGGAACACTGAAGCTTTCTTT	CASSQDGNTEAFF
TRBJ2-5	-	TRBD2	TRBV11-3	TGTGCCAGCAGCCCTGGGACTAGCGAAGAGACCCAGTACTTC	CASSPGTSEETQYF
TRBJ1-1	few	TRBD1	TRBV4-1	TGCGCCAGCAGCCGCATACAGGGGATGAACACTGAAGCTTTCTTT	CASSRIQGMNTEAFF
TRBJ2-1	-	-	TRBV18	TGTGCCAGCTCACCTGAGATCCGATACAATGAGCAGTTCTTC	CASSPEIRYNEQFF
TRBJ2-2	-	TRBD1	TRBV19	TGTGCCAGTTCGACAGGGGGAGACACCGGGGAGCTGTTTTTT	CASSTGGDTGELFF
TRBJ1-5	-	TRBD1	TRBV30	TGTGCCTGGAGTCCTGCTGGACAGGGTCGAGGCGTGCCCCAGCATTTT	CAWSPAGQGRGVPQHF
TRBJ2-5	-	-	TRBV6-6	TGTGCCAGCAGTTACGGGGACTACCAAGAGACCCAGTACTTC	CASSYGDYQETQYF
TRBJ2-3	-	-	TRBV18	TGTGCCAGCTCACCCGGACTGAGCACAGATACGCAGTATTTT	CASSPGLSTDTQYF
TRBJ2-2	once	TRBD2	TRBV4-2	TGTGCCAGCAGCCAAAAGGGAACTAGCGCGAACACCGGGGAGCTGTTTTTT	CASSQKGTSANTGELFF
TRBJ2-5	-	TRBD2	TRBV29-1	TGCAGCGGGACTAGAGGGCTAGCTAAAGAGACCCAGTACTTC	CSGTRGLAKETQYF
TRBJ2-7	-	-	TRBV6-5	TGTGCCAGCAGTTCTGGACTTACCTACGAGCAGTACTTC	CASSSGLTYEQYF
TRBJ2-5	-	-	TRBV7-8	TGTGCCAGCAGCCCCAGCGGCACGAACCAAGAGACCCAGTACTTC	CASSPSGTNQETQYF
TRBJ2-1	-	TRBD1	TRBV19	TGTGCCAGTAGTATCAAGACAGGGGGCAGTTTGAATGAGCAGTTCTTC	CASSIKTGGSLNEQFF
TRBJ1-1	-	-	TRBV5-5	TGTGCCAGCAGTTACGACACCTCGAACACTGAAGCTTTCTTT	CASSYDTSNTEAFF
TRBJ2-3	once	TRBD2	TRBV5-4	TGTGCCAGCTTACCAGGGAGCGGGAACACAGATACGCAGTATTTT	CASLPGSGNTDTQYF
TRBJ2-5	once	TRBD2	TRBV19	TGTGCCAGTAGTATAGTATCCCTAGCGGGAGAAACCCAGTACTTC	CASSIVSLAGETQYF